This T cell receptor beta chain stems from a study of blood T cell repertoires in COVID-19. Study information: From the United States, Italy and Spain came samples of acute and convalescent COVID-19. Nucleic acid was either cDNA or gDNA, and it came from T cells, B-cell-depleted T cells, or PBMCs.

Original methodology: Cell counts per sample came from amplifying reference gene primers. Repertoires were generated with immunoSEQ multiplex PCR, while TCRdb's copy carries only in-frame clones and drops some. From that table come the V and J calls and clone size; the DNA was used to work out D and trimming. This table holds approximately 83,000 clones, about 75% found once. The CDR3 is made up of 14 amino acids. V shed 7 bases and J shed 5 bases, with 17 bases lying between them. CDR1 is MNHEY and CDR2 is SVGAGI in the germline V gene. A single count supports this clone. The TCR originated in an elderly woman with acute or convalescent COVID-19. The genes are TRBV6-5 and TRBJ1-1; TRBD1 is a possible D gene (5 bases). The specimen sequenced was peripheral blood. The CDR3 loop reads CASIGGGGRTEAFF. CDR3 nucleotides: TGTGCCAGCATTGGGGGGGGAGGAAGGACTGAAGCTTTCTTT.